The TCR beta chain under discussion was sequenced for a study of cytomegalovirus exposure and HLA in healthy donors. Study-wide results and limits: In vitro data verified three CMV-associated chains as specific for CMV antigens. Most TCR sequences were rare, but some public TCRs occurred in many donors. Most likely, a cluster of highly shared sequence variants arose as a sequencing artifact.

Details on this clone: What it recognizes is unknown.

The PCR employed 60 Vbeta primers together with 13 Jbeta primers. Repertoires were generated with immunoSEQ multiplex PCR, while TCRdb's copy carries only in-frame clones and drops some. The sample has 200,000 to 250,000 clones; about 82% are singletons. With 5 bases clipped from V and 5 bases from J, the junction kept 9 bases outside the gene matches. The V gene's germline CDR1 is SGHNT and CDR2 YYREEE (reference sequence). This CDR3 is 15 amino acids long. Sample: PBMCs. V gene TRBV5-4 combines with J gene TRBJ1-4, with TRBD1 matching over 7 bases. This TCR was recovered from a man in his thirties or forties in good health and CMV-seronegative. In DNA, the CDR3 is TGTGCCAGCAGTTTCCAGGGGGGCGGGAATGAAAAACTGTTTTTT. Amino acid sequence: CASSFQGGGNEKLFF.